This record concerns one T cell receptor (beta chain) sequence. The antigen remains unidentified. Per germline, CDR1 MNHEY and CDR2 SMNVEV (reference sequence). V shed 5 bases and J 7 bases; nucleotides not matched to a gene: 11. The CDR3 length is 16 residues. This record belongs to a study of shared clonotypes between healthy human individuals. The wider study: The cohort comprised a couple of women and a few men. Their ages spanned 18 to 49 years. Per donor, CD8 memory used one plate, CD8 naive used two, CD4 memory used three and CD4 naive used three. Study-level findings and limits: Naive subsets tended to show greater estimated richness than memory subsets. Clonotype sharing levels among donors were expected to vary with sequencing depth.

The data were produced by immunoSEQ multiplex PCR, yet TCRdb's version contains in-frame clones alone and is incomplete. This sample has 2 million to 2.5 million clones, with approximately 93% found just once. The clonotype was recovered from a man between 18 and 35 years old in good health. Some clones in this sample may be carry-over from other donors' samples. Specimen: naive CD4+ T cells from PBMCs. As for subset: CD45RA+ positively selected. The J gene is TRBJ2-2, the V gene TRBV27; TRBD1 matches 9 bases. The CDR3: CASSATGTGSYGELFF. CDR3 coding DNA: TGTGCCAGCAGTGCGACCGGGACAGGGAGTTACGGGGAGCTGTTTTTT.